This passage covers 20 T cell receptor beta chains from one sample sequenced in a study of T-cell reconstitution after alpha-beta-depleted transplantation in children. A TCRbeta library incorporating unique molecular identifiers was prepared. MiXCR, run by TCRdb on the PCR reads, gives a single entry per CDR3 protein. The sample shows about 690,000 distinct CDR3 sequences, roughly 17% of them seen only once. The source material was PBMCs from the stem cell graft donor, sampled from the stem cell graft. The receptors were sampled from a human donor who donated a stem cell graft to a child with acute myeloid leukemia.

This clonotype was observed at least ten times. The rearrangement uses TRBV7-2 and TRBJ2-3, with 9 bases that match TRBD2. This CDR3 is 15 amino acids long. V lost 4 bases to trimming and J lost 7 bases; unmatched junction nucleotides: 9. Germline V lookup: CDR1 SGHTA, CDR2 FQGNSA. DNA for the CDR3: TGTGCCAGCAGCTCGGAGCGGGGGGCAGGAAATACGCAGTATTTT. The encoded protein is CASSSERGAGNTQYF.

This clonotype came up many times. The chain joins TRBV20-1 to TRBJ2-2; maybe TRBD2 (5 bases). The CDR3 totals 14 residues. The V end was cut by 6 bases, the J end by 5 bases, with 16 bases between. Per the germline V gene, CDR1 is DFQATT and CDR2 is SNEGSKA (reference sequence). In DNA form, the CDR3 reads TGCAGTGCGACTCCGACCTCGGGGACCGGGGAGCTGTTTTTT. The encoded protein is CSATPTSGTGELFF.

This clonotype has a handful of counts. This rearrangement joins TRBV7-2 to TRBJ2-1, with D tentatively TRBD2 (6 bases). V lost 0 bases to trimming and J lost 1 base, with 10 bases between them. Germline values: CDR1 SGHTA, CDR2 FQGNSA. This CDR3 region has 16 residues. The CDR3 loop is CASSLAEGSSYNEQFF. The CDR3 DNA reads as TGTGCCAGCAGCTTAGCGGAGGGGTCGTCCTACAATGAGCAGTTCTTC.

V and J are TRBV5-1 and TRBJ1-1, with a possible D match to TRBD1 (6 bases). Germline CDR1 and CDR2: SGHRS and YFSETQ. This CDR3 has 15 residues. The V gene lost 1 base and the J gene lost 0 bases, with 10 bases spanning the gap. CDR3 sequence (DNA): TGCGCCAGCAGCTTGATCGGACAGCTGAACACTGAAGCTTTCTTT. Translated, it gives CASSLIGQLNTEAFF.

This clonotype has at least ten counts. The chain has TRBV20-1 and TRBJ2-1; 8 bases are a match to TRBD2. Trimming removed 6 bases from V and 4 bases from J; junction bases left unmatched: 5. The germline gives CDR1 DFQATT, CDR2 SNEGSKA (reference sequence). The CDR3 loop spans 13 amino acids. This CDR3 reads CSARGLVYNEQFF. The CDR3 DNA reads TGCAGTGCGAGGGGACTAGTTTACAATGAGCAGTTCTTC.

This clonotype was counted at least ten times. V usage is TRBV6-5 and J usage is TRBJ2-1; 7 bases match TRBD1. Germline values: CDR1 MNHEY, CDR2 SVGAGI. This CDR3 spans 15 amino acids. The junction had 6 bases not matched to a gene; V was cut back by 0 bases and J by 7 bases. The CDR3: CASSYSTGIGNEQFF. For the CDR3, the DNA is TGTGCCAGCAGTTACTCGACAGGGATCGGGAATGAGCAGTTCTTC.

The V and J genes are TRBV12-3 or TRBV12-4 and TRBJ1-5, with 11 bases identical to TRBD1. Trimming at V came to 1 base and at J to 7 bases, leaving 6 bases not matched to a gene. This CDR3 contains 16 residues. CDR3 nucleotide sequence: TGTGCCAGCAGTTTAGGAGGACAGGGGGCCTGGCAGCCCCAGCATTTT. Translated: CASSLGGQGAWQPQHF.

This chain uses TRBV5-6 with TRBJ2-3; maybe TRBD2 (5 bases). In germline, CDR1 is SGHDT, CDR2 YYEEEE. Trimming took 4 bases from V and 1 from J, leaving 10 bases between them. CDR3 size: 14 residues. The CDR3 sequence is CASSPGWRTDTQYF. CDR3 nucleotide sequence: TGTGCCAGCAGCCCGGGATGGCGCACAGATACGCAGTATTTT.

This clonotype was seen more than once but under ten times. The chain combines TRBV7-7 with TRBJ1-6, with 7 bases aligning to TRBD1. Germline lookup yields CDR1 SSHAT and CDR2 FNYEAQ (reference sequence). Trimming took 2 bases from V and 0 from J; bases not matched to a gene: 7. The CDR3 is 18 amino acids. The CDR3: CASSLIETGSSYNSPLHF. Here the CDR3 DNA reads TGTGCCAGCAGCTTAATCGAGACAGGGAGCTCCTATAATTCACCCCTCCACTTT.

V is TRBV6-5 and J is TRBJ1-1, with TRBD1 matching over 10 bases. Trimming cost V 2 bases and J 5 bases; bases outside gene matches: 5. The CDR3 consists of 15 residues. Germline lookup yields CDR1 MNHEY and CDR2 SVGAGI. CDR3 in DNA: TGTGCCAGCAGTTACCGGGGACAGGGGCGAACTGAAGCTTTCTTT. Its translation: CASSYRGQGRTEAFF.

In this sample, this clonotype turned up many times. This rearrangement joins TRBV29-1 to TRBJ2-7, with 7 nucleotides matching TRBD2. Germline CDR1 reads SQVTM; CDR2 reads ANQGSEA. This CDR3 comprises 14 residues. V gave up 4 bases and J gave up 6 bases; unmatched junction bases: 12. The CDR3 bases are TGCAGCGTTGCATCGAGGAGCGGGGCATCCGAGCAGTACTTC. This translates into CSVASRSGASEQYF.

The chain links TRBV6-2 or TRBV6-3 to TRBJ1-5; D gene unclear. This CDR3 has 14 amino acids. The ends were cut back, 4 bases at V and 9 bases at J, with 16 bases in the middle. Germline CDR1 reads MNHEY; CDR2 reads SVGEGT. DNA for the CDR3: TGTGCCAGCAGTTCGGTGGCTCCCTCGGGGCCCCAGCATTTT. Protein: CASSSVAPSGPQHF.

The sample holds a few counts of this clonotype. An end of the junction does not agree with germline; a read error may underlie this. The chain combines TRBV20-1 with TRBJ2-1, with 16 nucleotides matching TRBD2. CDR1 DFQATT and CDR2 SNEGSKA come from the germline V gene (reference sequence). The CDR3 is made up of 16 amino acids. CDR3 in amino acids: CSAREGLAGGPAEQFF. DNA for the CDR3: TGCAGTGCTCGAGAGGGACTAGCGGGGGGGCCGGCTGAGCAGTTCTTC.

The V call is TRBV7-8, the J call TRBJ2-5; 10 bases are a match to TRBD1. CDR3 length: 15 residues. CDR1 SGHVS and CDR2 FQNEAQ come from the germline V gene. V lost 5 bases and J lost 5; bases outside the gene matches: 8. This CDR3 reads CASSRPGQGQETQYF. The CDR3 bases are TGTGCCAGCAGCCGACCGGGACAGGGGCAGGAGACCCAGTACTTC.

In this sample, this clonotype turned up many times. V and J are TRBV6-1 and TRBJ2-7, with 9 bases matching TRBD1. Germline-derived CDR1 and CDR2 are MNHNS and SASEGT. Losses at the gene ends were 6 bases for V and 2 bases for J; bases not matched to a gene: 8. The CDR3 spans 15 residues. DNA of the CDR3: TGTGCCAGCAGCCGGGACAGGGAACTAACCTACGAGCAGTACGTC. It translates to CASSRDRELTYEQYV.

This clonotype was counted ten times or more. CDR3 residues: CASSQDFATEAFF. The CDR3 DNA reads as TGCGCCAGCAGCCAAGATTTCGCGACTGAAGCTTTCTTT. This chain links TRBV4-3 with TRBJ1-1; D gene uncertain. Germline V gene sequence: CDR1 LGHNA, CDR2 YSLEER. The V and J ends lost 0 bases and 5 bases respectively, with 7 bases between them. The CDR3 is 13 residues long.

This clonotype was observed at least ten times. The chain couples TRBV20-1 to TRBJ2-7, with D perhaps matching TRBD1 (6 bases). The germline gives CDR1 DFQATT, CDR2 SNEGSKA (reference sequence). V was shortened by 4 bases and J by 3 bases, with 16 bases between the two germline ends. The CDR3 consists of 14 residues. DNA for the CDR3: TGCAGTGCTACCCCAGGGGCAGACCTCTACGAGCAGTACTTC. Protein product: CSATPGADLYEQYF.

This clonotype was counted between two and nine times. The J gene is TRBJ2-2, the V gene TRBV10-2, with D hard to call. CDR3 size: 15 residues. V shed 10 bases and J shed 3 bases, with 18 bases lying between them. Germline assignment: CDR1 WSHSY and CDR2 SAAADI. The CDR3 region is CATLGGLRDTGELFF. The CDR3 bases are TGCGCCACCCTGGGTGGCCTCCGCGACACCGGGGAGCTGTTTTTT.

This clonotype was seen repeatedly, ten times or more. The chain combines TRBV7-2 with TRBJ2-7; TRBD1 aligns across 9 bases. V was pared by 6 bases and J by 2 bases, with 11 bases of the junction left unmatched. Germline CDR1 is SGHTA and CDR2 is FQGNSA. The CDR3 length is 16 residues. The chain's CDR3 is CASSYGGQGITYEQYV. The CDR3 bases are TGTGCCAGCAGTTACGGGGGACAGGGAATTACCTACGAGCAGTACGTC.

J is TRBJ2-2 and V is TRBV11-1; 8 positions match TRBD2. The junction had 11 bases not matched to a gene; V was cut back by 5 bases and J by 0 bases. CDR1 and CDR2 from the germline V gene are SGHAT and FQDESV (reference sequence). The CDR3 runs to 18 residues. The CDR3 DNA sequence: TGTGCCAGCAGCGGGCCTAGGATAGCGGGAACGAACACCGGGGAGCTGTTTTTT. It yields the protein CASSGPRIAGTNTGELFF.